The 19 T cell receptor beta chains in this list originate from one sample, sequenced in a study of control samples from healthy donors and cancer patients. Repertoires were generated with immunoSEQ multiplex PCR, while TCRdb's copy carries only in-frame clones and drops some. The sample lists some 120,000 clones; 93% were seen once. Sequenced input: PBMCs. The origin of the receptors is a man in his fifties or sixties with head and neck cancer.

About this clone itself: One end of the junction is discordant with germline, which a read error may explain. J is TRBJ2-3 and V is TRBV11-2, with a tentative D call TRBD1 (6 bases). The CDR3 runs 11 residues. Germline V CDR1 and CDR2: SGHAT, FQNNGV. The CDR3 loop reads CASSQGQTPYF. The CDR3 DNA reads as TGTGCCAGCAGCCAAGGACAGACGCCGTATTTT.

This chain uses TRBV28 with TRBJ1-1, with 8 bases aligning to TRBD1. The CDR3 contains 14 residues. Germline V gene data show CDR1 as MDHEN and CDR2 as SYDVKM. V was pared by 5 bases and J by 4 bases, with 6 bases of the junction left unmatched. CDR3 sequence reads: CASSLSDRGTEAFF. CDR3 sequence (DNA): TGTGCCAGCAGTCTTTCTGACAGGGGCACTGAAGCTTTCTTT.

V usage is TRBV6-2 or TRBV6-3 and J usage is TRBJ2-3, with D possibly TRBD2 on 5 matching bases. The CDR3 extends over 15 amino acids. V lost 4 bases to trimming and J lost 9 bases, with 20 bases between them. From germline, CDR1 is MNHEY and CDR2 SVGEGT. CDR3 DNA sequence: TGTGCCAGCAGTTCCCCGGACTTGGGCTTGCGCACGCAGTATTTT. Residues: CASSSPDLGLRTQYF.

J is TRBJ2-5 and V is TRBV28; D possibly matches TRBD1 or TRBD2 (5 bases each). CDR1 MDHEN and CDR2 SYDVKM come from the germline V gene. The V end lost 6 bases, the J end lost 5 bases, and 19 bases lay between the germline ends. This CDR3 has 15 residues. The CDR3 is CASRGWGLGSETQYF. The CDR3 DNA follows: TGTGCCAGCAGAGGTTGGGGGTTGGGTAGCGAGACCCAGTACTTC.

The J gene is TRBJ2-7, the V gene TRBV3-1 (or the pseudogene TRBV3-2), with 8 nucleotides matching TRBD2. The CDR3 is made up of 14 amino acids. V was pared by 0 bases and J by 4 bases, with 2 bases of the junction left unmatched. From germline, CDR1 is LGHDT and CDR2 YNNKEL (reference sequence). In DNA form, the CDR3 reads TGTGCCAGCAGCCAAGAACGGGGGGGGTACGAGCAGTACTTC. Residues: CASSQERGGYEQYF.

This chain links TRBV30 with TRBJ2-7; D call uncertain. The germline V and J ends were trimmed by 0 bases and 4 bases, with 7 bases remaining between them. This CDR3 is built from 12 residues. The germline gives CDR1 GTSNPN, CDR2 SVGIG (reference sequence). DNA of the CDR3: TGTGCCTGGAGTGTACGAGGATACGAGCAGTACTTC. This sequence encodes CAWSVRGYEQYF.

This sequence joins TRBV6-6 and TRBJ2-7; perhaps TRBD1 as D (5 bases). This CDR3 is 14 amino acids long. CDR1 is MNHNY, CDR2 SVGAGI, per germline (reference sequence). V was cut by 6 bases and J by 5 bases, with 17 bases left in between. In nucleotides, the CDR3 is TGTGCCAGCAGCCCCCCGGACCCCAGGGACGAGCAGTACTTC. It encodes CASSPPDPRDEQYF.

CDR3 nucleotide sequence: TGTGCCAGCAGCTCCGGACTAGCAGAATACAATGAGCAGTTCTTC. It yields the protein CASSSGLAEYNEQFF. J is TRBJ2-1 and V is TRBV5-8; the match to TRBD2 covers 8 bases. The CDR3 loop spans 15 amino acids. V gave up 3 bases and J gave up 4 bases; unmatched junction bases: 6. CDR1 and CDR2 from the germline V gene are SGHTS and YDEGEE. Full variable domain (outside the CDR3, taken from reference TRBV5-8 and TRBJ2-1): EAGVTQSPTHLIKTRGQQATLRCSPISGHTSVYWYQQALGLGLQFLLWYDEGEERNRGNFPPRFSGRQFPNYSSELNVNALELEDSALYLCASSSGLAEYNEQFFGPGTRLTVL.

The chain combines TRBV5-5 with TRBJ1-1; D uncertain. The CDR3 extends over 13 amino acids. Germline CDR1 is SGHKS and CDR2 is YYEKEE (reference sequence). Trimming took 0 bases from V and 6 from J, leaving 9 bases between them. The CDR3 loop is CASSLEGSSEAFF. CDR3 sequence (DNA): TGTGCCAGCAGCTTGGAAGGGTCGTCTGAAGCTTTCTTT. Using reference TRBV5-5 and TRBJ1-1 for the parts outside the CDR3, the full variable domain is DAGVTQSPTHLIKTRGQQVTLRCSPISGHKSVSWYQQVLGQGPQFIFQYYEKEERGRGNFPDRFSARQFPNYSSELNVNALLLGDSALYLCASSLEGSSEAFFGQGTRLTVV.

CDR3 loop: CGTGTANTGELFF. CDR3 bases: TGTGGGACCGGGACTGCAAACACCGGGGAGCTGTTTTTT. The genes are TRBV7-2 and TRBJ2-2, with D possibly being TRBD2 (6 bases). Per the germline V gene, CDR1 is SGHTA and CDR2 is FQGNSA. The length of the CDR3 is 13 residues.

The chain couples TRBV29-1 to TRBJ1-1; no clear D. Germline V gene lookup returns CDR1 SQVTM and CDR2 ANQGSEA. This CDR3 has 11 residues. Trimming cost V 4 bases and J 7 bases, with 10 bases left between them. The CDR3 spells CSVVGAGEAFF. DNA for the CDR3: TGCAGCGTTGTGGGCGCCGGTGAAGCTTTCTTT.

The V gene is TRBV18, the J gene TRBJ1-2; TRBD1 aligns across 11 bases. Germline assignment: CDR1 KGHSH and CDR2 LQKENI. V shed 2 bases, J shed 0 bases, and the junction held 5 bases outside the gene matches. The CDR3 is 17 residues long. Written as DNA, the CDR3 is TGTGCCAGCTCACCATCCGGGACAGGGGGTTCTAACTATGGCTACACCTTC. Protein sequence: CASSPSGTGGSNYGYTF.

The chain recombines TRBV3-1 (or the pseudogene TRBV3-2) with TRBJ1-1; no clear D gene. Trimming stripped 1 base from V and 8 bases from J, with 8 bases between. The CDR3 extends over 12 amino acids. Germline CDR1 and CDR2: LGHDT and YNNKEL (reference sequence). Here the CDR3 reads CASSQAQTEAFF. DNA for the CDR3: TGTGCCAGCAGCCAAGCCCAGACGGAAGCTTTCTTT.

The chain uses TRBV4-3 and TRBJ1-1, with 8 positions matching TRBD1. V lost 0 bases to trimming and J lost 11 bases; unmatched junction nucleotides: 11. The CDR3 is 15 residues long. The germline CDR1 and CDR2 sequences are LGHNA and YSLEER. CDR3 residues: CASSQDLSGGRYAFF. In DNA, the CDR3 is TGCGCCAGCAGCCAAGATCTGTCAGGGGGCCGATATGCTTTCTTT.

V is TRBV6-5 and J is TRBJ2-5, with 11 bases aligning to TRBD2. Per the germline V gene, CDR1 is MNHEY and CDR2 is SVGAGI. With V trimmed by 0 bases and J by 3 bases, 0 bases remained unmatched. CDR3 length: 15 residues. CDR3 in amino acids: CASSYSTSGKETQYF. The DNA for the CDR3 is TGTGCCAGCAGTTACTCGACTAGCGGGAAAGAGACCCAGTACTTC.

The chain links TRBV2 to TRBJ2-3; TRBD2 aligns across 9 bases. V was pared by 5 bases and J by 3 bases, with 6 bases of the junction left unmatched. CDR3 length equals 15 residues. CDR1 and CDR2 from the germline V gene are SNHLY and FYNNEI. CDR3 DNA: TGTGCCAGCAGTTCTTTGACTAGCGGAACAGATACGCAGTATTTT. Amino acids: CASSSLTSGTDTQYF.

A single count supports this clone. The chain joins TRBV2 to TRBJ2-5, with D perhaps being TRBD1 or TRBD2 (5 bases each). From germline, CDR1 is SNHLY and CDR2 FYNNEI. The ends were cut back, 7 bases at V and 1 base at J, with 10 bases in the middle. CDR3 size: 13 residues. CDR3 amino acids: CASKGSGQETQYF. CDR3 nucleotides: TGTGCCAGCAAGGGGAGCGGCCAAGAGACCCAGTACTTC.

This chain links TRBV25-1 with TRBJ1-3; 7 bases line up with TRBD1. Looked up from germline, CDR1 is MGHDK and CDR2 is SYGVNS. This CDR3 comprises 14 residues. J lost 2 bases, V lost 2 bases, and 0 bases had no gene match. The CDR3 loop is CASSETGAGNTIYF. CDR3 coding DNA: TGTGCCAGCAGTGAAACAGGGGCTGGAAACACCATATATTTT.

V usage is TRBV29-1 and J usage is TRBJ2-3; D is uncertain. V dropped 3 bases and J dropped 2 bases, with 6 bases sitting between them. The CDR3 covers 12 residues. Per germline, CDR1 SQVTM and CDR2 ANQGSEA. This chain's CDR3 is CSVEVYTDTQYF. As DNA, the CDR3 is TGCAGCGTTGAGGTCTACACAGATACGCAGTATTTT.